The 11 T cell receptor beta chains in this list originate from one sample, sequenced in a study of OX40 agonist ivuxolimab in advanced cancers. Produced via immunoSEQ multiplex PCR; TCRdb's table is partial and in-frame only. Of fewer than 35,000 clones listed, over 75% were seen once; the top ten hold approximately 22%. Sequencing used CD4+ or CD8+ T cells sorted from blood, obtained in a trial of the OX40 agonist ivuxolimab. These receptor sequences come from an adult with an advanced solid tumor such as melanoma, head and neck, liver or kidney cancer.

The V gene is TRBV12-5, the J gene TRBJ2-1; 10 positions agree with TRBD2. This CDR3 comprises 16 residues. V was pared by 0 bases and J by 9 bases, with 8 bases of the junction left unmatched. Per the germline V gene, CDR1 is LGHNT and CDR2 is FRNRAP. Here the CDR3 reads CASGLVSGRALGEQFF. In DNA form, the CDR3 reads TGTGCTAGTGGTTTGGTAAGCGGGAGGGCCCTAGGTGAGCAGTTCTTC. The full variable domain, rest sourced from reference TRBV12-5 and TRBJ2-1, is DARVTQTPRHKVTEMGQEVTMRCQPILGHNTVFWYRQTMMQGLELLAYFRNRAPLDDSGMPKDRFSAEMPDATLATLKIQPSEPRDSAVYFCASGLVSGRALGEQFFGPGTRLTVL.

CDR3 sequence reads: CASSIGLAGGNEQFF. CDR3 nucleotide sequence: TGTGCCAGTAGTATAGGACTAGCGGGAGGGAATGAGCAGTTCTTC. The chain recombines TRBV19 with TRBJ2-1; 14 bases are a match to TRBD2. Germline lookup yields CDR1 LNHDA and CDR2 SQIVND (reference sequence). The length of the CDR3 is 15 residues. V was pared by 1 base and J by 7 bases, with 0 bases of the junction left unmatched.

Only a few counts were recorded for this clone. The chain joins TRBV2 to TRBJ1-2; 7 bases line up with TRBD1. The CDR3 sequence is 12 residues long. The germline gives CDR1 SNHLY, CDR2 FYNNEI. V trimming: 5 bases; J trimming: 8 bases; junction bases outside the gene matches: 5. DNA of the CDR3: TGTGCCAGCAGTCCGGACAGGACCGGCTACACCTTC. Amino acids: CASSPDRTGYTF.

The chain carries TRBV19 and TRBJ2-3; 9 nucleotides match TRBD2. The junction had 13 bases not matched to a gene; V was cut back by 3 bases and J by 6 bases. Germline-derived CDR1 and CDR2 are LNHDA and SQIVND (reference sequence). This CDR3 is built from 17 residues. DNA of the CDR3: TGTGCCAGTAGTATTCGTCGAGAGGTTAGCGGGAGTGATACGCAGTATTTT. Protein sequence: CASSIRREVSGSDTQYF.

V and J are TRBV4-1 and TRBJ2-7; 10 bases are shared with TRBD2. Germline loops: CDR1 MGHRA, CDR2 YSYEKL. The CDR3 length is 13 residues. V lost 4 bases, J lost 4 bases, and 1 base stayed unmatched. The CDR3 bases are TGCGCCAGCAGCCCGACTAGCGGGTACGAGCAGTACTTC. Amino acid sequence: CASSPTSGYEQYF.

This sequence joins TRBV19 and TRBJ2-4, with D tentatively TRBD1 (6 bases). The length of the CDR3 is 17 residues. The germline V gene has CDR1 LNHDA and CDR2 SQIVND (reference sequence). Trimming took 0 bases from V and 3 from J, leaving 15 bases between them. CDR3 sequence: CASSIDGTGLGKNIQYF. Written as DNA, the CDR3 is TGTGCCAGTAGTATAGATGGAACAGGGTTGGGCAAAAACATTCAGTACTTC.

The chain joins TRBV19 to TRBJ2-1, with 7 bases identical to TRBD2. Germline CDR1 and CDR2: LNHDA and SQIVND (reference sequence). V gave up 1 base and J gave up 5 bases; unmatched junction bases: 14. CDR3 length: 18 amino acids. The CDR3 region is CASSIGSPLLGGNNEQFF. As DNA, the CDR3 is TGTGCCAGTAGTATAGGTTCCCCCCTATTGGGGGGGAACAATGAGCAGTTCTTC.

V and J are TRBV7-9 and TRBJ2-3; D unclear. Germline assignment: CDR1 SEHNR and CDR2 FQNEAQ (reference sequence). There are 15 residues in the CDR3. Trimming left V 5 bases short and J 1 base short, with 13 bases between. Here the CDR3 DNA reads TGTGCCAGCAGCCCTGGTCCGACGGGCACAGATACGCAGTATTTT. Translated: CASSPGPTGTDTQYF. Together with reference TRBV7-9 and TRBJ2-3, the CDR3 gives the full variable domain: DTGVSQNPRHKITKRGQNVTFRCDPISEHNRLYWYRQTLGQGPEFLTYFQNEAQLEKSRLLSDRFSAERPKGSFSTLEIQRTEQGDSAMYLCASSPGPTGTDTQYFGPGTRLTVL.

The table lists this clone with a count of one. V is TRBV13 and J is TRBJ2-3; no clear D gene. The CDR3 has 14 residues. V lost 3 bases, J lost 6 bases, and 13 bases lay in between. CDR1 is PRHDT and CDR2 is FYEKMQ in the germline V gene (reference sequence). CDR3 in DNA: TGTGCCAGCAGCTTGGACCTATCATTGGATACGCAGTATTTT. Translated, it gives CASSLDLSLDTQYF.

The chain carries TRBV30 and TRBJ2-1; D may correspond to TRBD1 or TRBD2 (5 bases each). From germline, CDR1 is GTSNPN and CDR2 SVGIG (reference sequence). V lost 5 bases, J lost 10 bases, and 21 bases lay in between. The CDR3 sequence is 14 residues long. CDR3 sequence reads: CAWFSGTGRDEQFF. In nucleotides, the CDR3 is TGTGCCTGGTTTTCCGGGACCGGCCGGGACGAGCAGTTCTTC.

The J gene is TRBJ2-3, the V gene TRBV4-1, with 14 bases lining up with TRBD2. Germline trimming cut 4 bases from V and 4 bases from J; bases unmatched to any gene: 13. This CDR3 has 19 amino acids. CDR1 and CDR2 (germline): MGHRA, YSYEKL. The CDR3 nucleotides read TGCGCCAGCAGCCGACTAGCGGGAGGGCAATTGAGTCGGGCAGATACGCAGTATTTT. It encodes CASSRLAGGQLSRADTQYF.